These 25 T cell receptor beta chains share one sample of origin, sequenced in a study of T cell responses to AZD1222 COVID-19 vaccine listed by TCRdb under 2021. Libraries were constructed by the immunoSEQ multiplex PCR assay. Held by TCRdb, this immuneACCESS table contains in-frame sequences only and omits some clones. Under half of the omission traces to an unresolved V gene where checked; the cause of the rest is unknown. The sample profile shows 65,000 to 85,000 clones; approximately 81% of them were found once. About 13% of the sample is held by the ten biggest clonotypes. The time point label for this specimen denotes: baseline before first vaccination. The sample consisted of peripheral blood, taken on day 0 of AZD1222 vaccination. The receptors come from an adult in good health.

The chain couples TRBV6-5 to TRBJ1-2; no definite D call. Germline V gene sequence: CDR1 MNHEY, CDR2 SVGAGI. Trimming removed 6 bases at V and 4 bases at J, with 9 bases between. The CDR3 runs to 12 residues. CDR3 nucleotide sequence: TGTGCCAGCAGGCCGGGATCCTATGGCTACACCTTC. Amino acid sequence: CASRPGSYGYTF.

This clone was observed once. The CDR3 protein is CASSHPQYGYTF. The CDR3 region has the DNA TGTGCCAGCAGCCATCCCCAATATGGCTACACCTTC. The V and J genes are TRBV7-9 and TRBJ1-2, with D unresolved. Germline-derived CDR1 and CDR2 are SEHNR and FQNEAQ (reference sequence). V shed 5 bases and J shed 5 bases, with 9 bases lying between them. This CDR3 has 12 residues.

V usage is TRBV6-2 or TRBV6-3 and J usage is TRBJ1-6, with D possibly matching TRBD1 (6 bases). The length of the CDR3 is 15 residues. CDR1 is MNHEY, CDR2 SVGEGT, per germline. The V gene lost 4 bases and the J gene lost 3 bases, with 10 bases spanning the gap. The CDR3 here is CASSSADSYNSPLHF. DNA of the CDR3: TGTGCCAGCAGTTCCGCGGACAGCTATAATTCACCCCTCCACTTT.

The V gene is TRBV10-3, the J gene TRBJ1-2; 8 positions match TRBD1. J lost 2 bases, V lost 5 bases, and 4 bases had no gene match. This CDR3 comprises 14 residues. From germline, CDR1 is ENHRY and CDR2 SYGVKD. CDR3 region: CAISSGQGNYGYTF. DNA for the CDR3: TGTGCCATCAGTTCAGGACAGGGAAACTATGGCTACACCTTC.

The chain employs TRBV7-2 and TRBJ1-6; no firm D call. This CDR3 is 14 amino acids long. Germline V CDR1 and CDR2: SGHTA, FQGNSA. Trimming left V 2 bases short and J 5 bases short, with 7 bases between. The CDR3 nucleotides are TGTGCCAGCAGCTTATCCAGGCATAATTCACCCCTCCACTTT. The encoded protein is CASSLSRHNSPLHF.

The J gene is TRBJ2-7, the V gene TRBV11-3; 8 positions agree with TRBD1. Per germline, CDR1 SGHNT and CDR2 YENEEA. Germline trimming cut 1 base from V and 5 bases from J; bases unmatched to any gene: 7. This CDR3 comprises 15 residues. The CDR3 here is CASSLGNRGTDEQYF. The CDR3 nucleotides read TGTGCCAGCAGCTTAGGTAACAGGGGGACCGACGAGCAGTACTTC. Filled out from reference TRBV11-3 and TRBJ2-7, the complete variable domain reads EAGVVQSPRYKIIEKKQPVAFWCNPISGHNTLYWYLQNLGQGPELLIRYENEEAVDDSQLPKDRFSAERLKGVDSTLKIQPAELGDSAVYLCASSLGNRGTDEQYFGPGTRLTVT.

This clone was picked up a small number of times. The chain has TRBV9 and TRBJ2-7; TRBD2 might be the D (6 bases). The CDR3 runs to 16 residues. Trimming shortened V by 4 bases and J by 0 bases, and 17 bases separated the two germline ends. Per germline, CDR1 SGDLS and CDR2 YYNGEE. The CDR3 nucleotides read TGTGCCAGCAGCCCCTTGGGGGGTCGCTACTCCTACGAGCAGTACTTC. Translating it yields CASSPLGGRYSYEQYF.

This clone was seen more than once but under ten times. The identical CDR3 is also encoded by other nucleotide sequences in the sample. The chain recombines TRBV5-1 with TRBJ1-2; D is undetermined. This CDR3 comprises 12 residues. Trimming removed 0 bases at V and 4 bases at J, with 4 bases between. Germline values: CDR1 SGHRS, CDR2 YFSETQ. The CDR3 region has the DNA TGCGCCAGCAGCTTGGACAGCTATGGCTACACCTTC. Translation gives CASSLDSYGYTF.

This chain connects TRBV12-3 or TRBV12-4 to TRBJ2-5; D unclear. Trimming stripped 1 base from V and 8 bases from J, with 8 bases between. CDR3 size: 12 residues. The CDR3 here is CASSLGDLTQYF. The CDR3 region has the DNA TGTGCCAGCAGTTTAGGGGATCTCACCCAGTACTTC.

The chain joins TRBV24-1 to TRBJ1-5; D remains unclear. The CDR3 runs 16 residues. Germline V gene sequence: CDR1 KGHDR, CDR2 SFDVKD. Between the trimmed V and J ends, which lost 5 bases and 0 bases, there was a span of 13 bases. The CDR3 spells CATSAYVGSSNQPQHF. In DNA form, the CDR3 reads TGTGCCACCAGTGCCTACGTAGGGTCTAGCAATCAGCCCCAGCATTTT.

The chain uses TRBV3-1 (or the pseudogene TRBV3-2) and TRBJ1-2, with D perhaps TRBD1 (5 bases). The germline V gene has CDR1 LGHDT and CDR2 YNNKEL (reference sequence). The CDR3 covers 15 residues. Trimming stripped 4 bases from V and 7 bases from J, with 19 bases between. The DNA of the CDR3 is TGTGCCAGCAGCCTTTTAGGAGGGGCCGGGAGTGGCTACACCTTC. It specifies CASSLLGGAGSGYTF.

The J gene is TRBJ2-7, the V gene TRBV18, with TRBD1 identical over 8 bases. V trimming: 2 bases; J trimming: 1 base; junction bases outside the gene matches: 7. The CDR3 has 16 residues. Germline-derived CDR1 and CDR2 are KGHSH and LQKENI. CDR3 sequence (DNA): TGTGCCAGCTCACCATTAGGGACAGGAATTTCCTACGAGCAGTACTTC. Translation gives CASSPLGTGISYEQYF.

The chain carries TRBV5-1 and TRBJ1-3; D gene ambiguous. CDR1 SGHRS and CDR2 YFSETQ come from the germline V gene. The CDR3 has 15 residues. The V end was cut by 4 bases, the J end by 0 bases, with 11 bases between. For the CDR3, the DNA is TGCGCCAGCAGCACCGACACGTTCTCTGGAAACACCATATATTTT. This gives the protein CASSTDTFSGNTIYF.

This chain joins TRBV19 and TRBJ2-2; a weak D match, TRBD2 (6 bases). The CDR3 has 17 amino acids. V dropped 3 bases and J dropped 0 bases, with 14 bases sitting between them. Germline-derived CDR1 and CDR2 are LNHDA and SQIVND (reference sequence). CDR3 residues: CASSMAGYQSNTGELFF. The CDR3 nucleotides read TGTGCCAGTAGTATGGCGGGGTATCAATCGAACACCGGGGAGCTGTTTTTT.

Judged by abundance, this clone is medium-sized. The V and J genes are TRBV4-1 and TRBJ2-7, with a weak D call TRBD2 (5 bases). The CDR3 extends over 14 amino acids. CDR1 MGHRA and CDR2 YSYEKL come from the germline V gene. Trimming cost V 4 bases and J 2 bases, with 12 bases left between them. The CDR3 sequence is CASSRVRAPYEQYF. The CDR3 nucleotides are TGCGCCAGCAGCCGTGTGAGGGCCCCCTACGAGCAGTACTTC.

V gene TRBV12-3 or TRBV12-4 combines with J gene TRBJ1-3; a possible D gene is TRBD1 (5 bases). V was clipped by 8 bases and J by 3 bases, with 11 bases between them. This CDR3 has 13 amino acids. Here the CDR3 DNA reads TGTGCCAGCTCCGGGACTAATGGAAACACCATATATTTT. Its protein is CASSGTNGNTIYF.

The table lists this clone with a count of one. This chain links TRBV28 with TRBJ2-2; D tentatively fits TRBD1 or TRBD2 (6 bases each). Trimming pared 3 bases from V and 7 bases from J, leaving 18 bases between. This CDR3 contains 16 residues. Per germline, CDR1 MDHEN and CDR2 SYDVKM. CDR3 protein: CASSFALRGRGGELFF. In DNA form, the CDR3 reads TGTGCCAGCAGTTTTGCTCTTCGGGGGCGAGGCGGGGAGCTGTTTTTT.

This clone was seen a few times. The chain employs TRBV6-5 and TRBJ2-7; D may be TRBD2 (6 bases). Germline V gene lookup returns CDR1 MNHEY and CDR2 SVGAGI. With 4 bases removed from V and 7 bases from J, the gap between germline ends came to 20 bases. CDR3 length: 15 residues. CDR3 loop: CASSFPGTPKREQYF. DNA of the CDR3: TGTGCCAGCAGTTTTCCCGGGACTCCGAAGCGAGAGCAGTACTTC.

The rearrangement links TRBV21-1 to TRBJ2-2. TRBV21-1 is reported as a pseudogene. The CDR3 has 15 residues. The CDR3 region has the DNA TGTGCCAGCAGCGGGACCGCTAAGCACACCGGGGAGCTGTTTTTT. It yields the protein CASSGTAKHTGELFF.

V gene TRBV6-5 combines with J gene TRBJ1-5; possible D gene TRBD1, 5 bases. The CDR3 has 16 amino acids. Per germline, CDR1 MNHEY and CDR2 SVGAGI. V was shortened by 0 bases and J by 4 bases, with 13 bases between the two germline ends. The CDR3 DNA follows: TGTGCCAGCAGTTACTCGGGACCCTGGGGAAATCAGCCCCAGCATTTT. This gives the protein CASSYSGPWGNQPQHF.

Here the CDR3 DNA reads TGCGCCAGCAGCTTATTAATCCGGGACAGGGTATACAATGAGCAGTTCTTC. This sequence encodes CASSLLIRDRVYNEQFF. The chain uses TRBV5-1 and TRBJ2-1, with 9 positions matching TRBD1. The CDR3 has 17 residues. V was clipped by 2 bases and J by 4 bases; unmatched bases: 10. CDR1 SGHRS and CDR2 YFSETQ come from the germline V gene. Filled out from reference TRBV5-1 and TRBJ2-1, the complete variable domain reads KAGVTQTPRYLIKTRGQQVTLSCSPISGHRSVSWYQQTPGQGLQFLFEYFSETQRNKGNFPGRFSGRQFSNSRSEMNVSTLELGDSALYLCASSLLIRDRVYNEQFFGPGTRLTVL.

The table lists this clone with a few counts. The rearrangement uses TRBV9 and TRBJ1-6; tentatively, D is TRBD1 (5 bases). Deletions cut 1 base from V and 7 bases from J, with 15 bases between. The germline V gene encodes CDR1 SGDLS and CDR2 YYNGEE. The length of the CDR3 is 16 residues. CDR3 region: CASSVTGLVGNSPLHF. In nucleotides, the CDR3 is TGTGCCAGCAGCGTAACAGGTCTCGTCGGGAATTCACCCCTCCACTTT.

Here the CDR3 DNA reads TGCGCCAGCAGCCAAGGGATTTTACCGACTAGCAATCAGCCCCAGCATTTT. Protein sequence: CASSQGILPTSNQPQHF. The V gene is TRBV4-1, the J gene TRBJ1-5; D gene ambiguous. Germline V gene lookup returns CDR1 MGHRA and CDR2 YSYEKL. Trimming took off 1 base at V and 0 bases at J, with 13 bases between the two ends. The CDR3 consists of 17 residues.

The chain has TRBV4-2 and TRBJ2-7; D remains ambiguous. The germline V and J ends were trimmed by 0 bases and 4 bases, with 13 bases remaining between them. The CDR3 extends over 15 amino acids. The germline V gene encodes CDR1 LGHNA and CDR2 YNFKEQ. The CDR3 region is CASSQETSVLYEQYF. DNA of the CDR3: TGTGCCAGCAGCCAAGAGACGAGTGTTTTATACGAGCAGTACTTC.

This CDR3 is CASSAYGPSPLHF. The CDR3, as DNA: TGTGCCAGCAGCGCTTATGGCCCCTCACCCCTCCACTTT. The chain employs TRBV5-6 and TRBJ1-6; D is unclear. The CDR3 is made up of 13 amino acids. Per germline, CDR1 SGHDT and CDR2 YYEEEE. V shed 4 bases and J shed 10 bases, with 12 bases lying between them. The variable domain in full, with the rest retrieved from reference TRBV5-6 and TRBJ1-6, is DAGVTQSPTHLIKTRGQQVTLRCSPKSGHDTVSWYQQALGQGPQFIFQYYEEEERQRGNFPDRFSGHQFPNYSSELNVNALLLGDSALYLCASSAYGPSPLHFGNGTRLTVT.